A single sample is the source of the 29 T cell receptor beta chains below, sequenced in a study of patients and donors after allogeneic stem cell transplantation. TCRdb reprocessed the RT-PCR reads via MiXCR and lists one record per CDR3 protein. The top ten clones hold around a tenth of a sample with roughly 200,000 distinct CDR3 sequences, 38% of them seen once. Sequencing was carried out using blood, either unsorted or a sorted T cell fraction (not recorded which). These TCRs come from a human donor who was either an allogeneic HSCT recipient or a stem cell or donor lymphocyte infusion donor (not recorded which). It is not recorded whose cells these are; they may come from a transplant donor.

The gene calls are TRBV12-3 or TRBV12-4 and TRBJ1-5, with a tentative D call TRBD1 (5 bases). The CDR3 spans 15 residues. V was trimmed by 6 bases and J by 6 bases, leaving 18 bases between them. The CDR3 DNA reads TGTGCCAGCAGCTTGACCCCGAATGGGGGTCAGCCCCAGCATTTT. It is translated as CASSLTPNGGQPQHF.

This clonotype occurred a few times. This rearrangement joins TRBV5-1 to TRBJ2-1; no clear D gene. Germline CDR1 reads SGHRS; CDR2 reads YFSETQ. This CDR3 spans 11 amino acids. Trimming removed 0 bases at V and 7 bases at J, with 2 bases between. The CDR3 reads CASSLANEQFF. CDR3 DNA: TGCGCCAGCAGCTTGGCGAATGAGCAGTTCTTC.

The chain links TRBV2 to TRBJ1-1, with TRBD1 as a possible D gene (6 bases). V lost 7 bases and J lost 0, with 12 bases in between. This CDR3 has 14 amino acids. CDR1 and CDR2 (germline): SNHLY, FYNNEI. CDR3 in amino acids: CASTRDTLNTEAFF. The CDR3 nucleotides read TGTGCCAGCACTCGGGACACCTTGAACACTGAAGCTTTCTTT.

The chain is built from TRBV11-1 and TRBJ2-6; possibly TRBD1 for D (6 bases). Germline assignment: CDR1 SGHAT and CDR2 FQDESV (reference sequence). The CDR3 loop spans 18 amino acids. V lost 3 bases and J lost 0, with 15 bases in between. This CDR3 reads CASSFSGTRLSGANVLTF. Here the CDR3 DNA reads TGTGCCAGCAGCTTTTCCGGGACACGCCTCTCTGGGGCCAACGTCCTGACTTTC. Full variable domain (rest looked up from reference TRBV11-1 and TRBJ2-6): EAEVAQSPRYKITEKSQAVAFWCDPISGHATLYWYRQILGQGPELLVQFQDESVVDDSQLPKDRFSAERLKGVDSTLKIQPAELGDSAMYLCASSFSGTRLSGANVLTFGAGSRLTVL.

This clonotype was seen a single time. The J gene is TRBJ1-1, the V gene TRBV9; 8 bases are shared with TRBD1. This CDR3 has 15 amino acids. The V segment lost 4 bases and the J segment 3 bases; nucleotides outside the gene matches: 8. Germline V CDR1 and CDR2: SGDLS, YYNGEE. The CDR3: CASSPRGQEHTEAFF. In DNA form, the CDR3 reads TGTGCCAGCAGCCCCCGGGGACAGGAGCACACTGAAGCTTTCTTT.

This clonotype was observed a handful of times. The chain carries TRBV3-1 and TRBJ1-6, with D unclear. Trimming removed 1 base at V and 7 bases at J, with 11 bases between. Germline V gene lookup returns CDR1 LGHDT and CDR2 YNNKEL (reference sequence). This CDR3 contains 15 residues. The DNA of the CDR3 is TGTGCCAGCAGCCAAGCTGTCGTGGGGAATTCACCCCTCCACTTT. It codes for CASSQAVVGNSPLHF.

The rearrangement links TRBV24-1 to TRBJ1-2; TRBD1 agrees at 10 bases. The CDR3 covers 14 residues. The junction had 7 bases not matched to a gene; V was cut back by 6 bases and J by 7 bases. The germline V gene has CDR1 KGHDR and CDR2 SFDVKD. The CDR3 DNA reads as TGTGCCACCAGTTTAGGACAGGGGGATGCTGGCTACACCTTC. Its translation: CATSLGQGDAGYTF.

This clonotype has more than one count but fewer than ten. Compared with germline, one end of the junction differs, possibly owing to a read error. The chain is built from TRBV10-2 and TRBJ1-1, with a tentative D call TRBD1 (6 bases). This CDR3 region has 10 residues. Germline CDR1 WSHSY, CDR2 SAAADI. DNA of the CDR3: TGCGCCAGCAGTGAGGGACAGCTCCTATTT. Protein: CASSEGQLLF.

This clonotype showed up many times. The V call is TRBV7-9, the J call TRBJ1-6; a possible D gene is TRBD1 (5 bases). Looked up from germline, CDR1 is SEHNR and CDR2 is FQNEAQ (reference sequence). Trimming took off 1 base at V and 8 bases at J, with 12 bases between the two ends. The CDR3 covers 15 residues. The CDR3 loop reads CASSLVEGWDSPLHF. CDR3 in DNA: TGTGCCAGCAGCTTAGTGGAGGGGTGGGATTCACCCCTCCACTTT. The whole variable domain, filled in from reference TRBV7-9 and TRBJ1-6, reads DTGVSQNPRHKITKRGQNVTFRCDPISEHNRLYWYRQTLGQGPEFLTYFQNEAQLEKSRLLSDRFSAERPKGSFSTLEIQRTEQGDSAMYLCASSLVEGWDSPLHFGNGTRLTVT.

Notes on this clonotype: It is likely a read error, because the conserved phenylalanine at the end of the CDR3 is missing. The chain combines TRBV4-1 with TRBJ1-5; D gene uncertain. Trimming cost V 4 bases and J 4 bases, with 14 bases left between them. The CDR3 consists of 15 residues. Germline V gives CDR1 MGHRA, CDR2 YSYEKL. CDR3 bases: TGCGCCAGCAGCCCTACCCCGGTCCCTAATCAGCCCCAGCATTTG. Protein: CASSPTPVPNQPQHL.

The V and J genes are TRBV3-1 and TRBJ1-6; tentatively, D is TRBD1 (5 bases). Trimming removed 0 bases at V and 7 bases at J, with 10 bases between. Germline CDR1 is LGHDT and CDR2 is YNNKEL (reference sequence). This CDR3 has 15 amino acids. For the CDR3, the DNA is TGTGCCAGCAGCCAAGACAGGGTAGGGAATTCACCCCTCCACTTT. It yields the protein CASSQDRVGNSPLHF. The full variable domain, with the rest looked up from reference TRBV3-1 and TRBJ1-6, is DTAVSQTPKYLVTQMGNDKSIKCEQNLGHDTMYWYKQDSKKFLKIMFSYNNKELIINETVPNRFSPKSPDKAHLNLHINSLELGDSAVYFCASSQDRVGNSPLHFGNGTRLTVT.

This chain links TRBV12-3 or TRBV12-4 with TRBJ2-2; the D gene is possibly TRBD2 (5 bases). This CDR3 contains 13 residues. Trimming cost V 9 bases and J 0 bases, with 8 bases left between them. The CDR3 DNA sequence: TGTGCCAGTTCTAGCACGAACACCGGGGAGCTGTTTTTT. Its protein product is CASSSTNTGELFF.

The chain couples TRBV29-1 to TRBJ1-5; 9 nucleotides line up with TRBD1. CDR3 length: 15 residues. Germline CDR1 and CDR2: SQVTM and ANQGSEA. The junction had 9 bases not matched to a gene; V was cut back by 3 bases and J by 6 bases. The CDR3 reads CSVDGGTGTGQPQHF. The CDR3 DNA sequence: TGCAGCGTTGACGGGGGGACAGGGACCGGTCAGCCCCAGCATTTT.

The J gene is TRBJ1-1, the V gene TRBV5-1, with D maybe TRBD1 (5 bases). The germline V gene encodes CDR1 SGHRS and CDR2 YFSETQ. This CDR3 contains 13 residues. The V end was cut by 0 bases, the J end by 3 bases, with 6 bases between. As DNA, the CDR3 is TGCGCCAGCAGCTTGGAGACAGACACTGAAGCTTTCTTT. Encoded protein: CASSLETDTEAFF.

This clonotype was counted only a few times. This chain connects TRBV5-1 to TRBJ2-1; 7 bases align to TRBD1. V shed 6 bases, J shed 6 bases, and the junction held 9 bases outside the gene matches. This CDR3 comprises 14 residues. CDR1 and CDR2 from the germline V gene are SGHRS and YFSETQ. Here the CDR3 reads CASIDVAGGNEQFF. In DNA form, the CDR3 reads TGCGCCAGCATCGACGTCGCAGGGGGCAATGAGCAGTTCTTC.

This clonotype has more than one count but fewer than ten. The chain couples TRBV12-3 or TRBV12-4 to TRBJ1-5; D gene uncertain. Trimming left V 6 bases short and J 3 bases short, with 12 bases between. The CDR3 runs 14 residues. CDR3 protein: CASRPDRNNQPQHF. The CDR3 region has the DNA TGTGCCAGCAGGCCCGACCGAAACAATCAGCCCCAGCATTTT.

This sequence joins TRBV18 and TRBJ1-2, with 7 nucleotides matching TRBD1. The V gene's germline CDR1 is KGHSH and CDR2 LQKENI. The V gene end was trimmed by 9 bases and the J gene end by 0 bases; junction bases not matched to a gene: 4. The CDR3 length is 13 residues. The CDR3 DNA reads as TGTGCCAGTGCGGGACAGACTAACTATGGCTACACCTTC. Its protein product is CASAGQTNYGYTF.

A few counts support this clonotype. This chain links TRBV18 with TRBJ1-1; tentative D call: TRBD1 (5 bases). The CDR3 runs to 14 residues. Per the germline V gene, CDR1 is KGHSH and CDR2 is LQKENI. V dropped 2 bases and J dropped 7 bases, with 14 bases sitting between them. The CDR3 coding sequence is TGTGCCAGCTCACCATTACAGGCTGGGAATGAAGCTTTCTTT. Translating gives CASSPLQAGNEAFF.

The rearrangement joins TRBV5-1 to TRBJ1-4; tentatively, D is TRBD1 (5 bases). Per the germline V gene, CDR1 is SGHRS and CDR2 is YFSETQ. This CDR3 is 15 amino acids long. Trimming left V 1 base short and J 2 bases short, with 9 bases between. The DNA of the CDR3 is TGCGCCAGCAGCTTGATCGGGACTACTAATGAAAAACTGTTTTTT. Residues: CASSLIGTTNEKLFF.

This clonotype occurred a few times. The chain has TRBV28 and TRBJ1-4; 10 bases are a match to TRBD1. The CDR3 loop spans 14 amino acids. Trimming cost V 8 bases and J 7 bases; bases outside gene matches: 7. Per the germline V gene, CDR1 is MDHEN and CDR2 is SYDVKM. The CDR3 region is CASVSGQGTEKLFF. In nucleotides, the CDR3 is TGTGCCAGCGTATCGGGACAGGGGACTGAAAAACTGTTTTTT.

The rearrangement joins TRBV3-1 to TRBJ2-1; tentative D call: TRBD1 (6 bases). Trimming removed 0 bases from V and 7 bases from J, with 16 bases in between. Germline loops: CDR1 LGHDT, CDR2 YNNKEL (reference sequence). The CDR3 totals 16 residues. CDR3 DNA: TGTGCCAGCAGCCAAGAATACAGGGCGTACGGTAATGAGCAGTTCTTC. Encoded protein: CASSQEYRAYGNEQFF.

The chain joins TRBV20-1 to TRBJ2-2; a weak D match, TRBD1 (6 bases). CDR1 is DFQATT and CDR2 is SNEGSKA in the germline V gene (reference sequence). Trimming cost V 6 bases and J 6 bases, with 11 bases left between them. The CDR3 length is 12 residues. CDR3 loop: CSARTVSGELFF. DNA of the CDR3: TGCAGTGCACGGACAGTGTCCGGGGAGCTGTTTTTT.

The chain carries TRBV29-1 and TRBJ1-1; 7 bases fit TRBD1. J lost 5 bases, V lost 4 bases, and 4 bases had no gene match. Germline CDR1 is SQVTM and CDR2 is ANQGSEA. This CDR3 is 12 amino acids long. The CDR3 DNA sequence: TGCAGCGTTGTGAGGGGGCGTACTGAAGCTTTCTTT. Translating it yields CSVVRGRTEAFF.

The CDR3 spells CASSLLKNTGELFF. The CDR3 coding sequence is TGTGCCAGCAGCTTGTTGAAAAACACCGGGGAGCTGTTTTTT. This chain connects TRBV5-5 to TRBJ2-2, with no clear D. Trimming stripped 1 base from V and 2 bases from J, with 6 bases between. CDR3 size: 14 residues. Germline CDR1 and CDR2: SGHKS and YYEKEE (reference sequence).

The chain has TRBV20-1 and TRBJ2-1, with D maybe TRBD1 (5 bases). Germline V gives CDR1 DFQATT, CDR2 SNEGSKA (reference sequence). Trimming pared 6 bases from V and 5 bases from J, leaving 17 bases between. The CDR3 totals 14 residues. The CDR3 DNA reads TGCAGTGCGGACCATGACAGAATGAACAATGAGCAGTTCTTC. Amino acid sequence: CSADHDRMNNEQFF.

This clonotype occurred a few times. Written as DNA, the CDR3 is TGCGCCAGCAGCTATACAGGGAGGGATCAGCCCCAGCATTTT. Its translation is CASSYTGRDQPQHF. The V and J genes are TRBV4-1 and TRBJ1-5, with a possible D match to TRBD1 (6 bases). The CDR3 spans 14 residues. V was pared by 5 bases and J by 5 bases, with 13 bases between. CDR1 MGHRA and CDR2 YSYEKL come from the germline V gene.

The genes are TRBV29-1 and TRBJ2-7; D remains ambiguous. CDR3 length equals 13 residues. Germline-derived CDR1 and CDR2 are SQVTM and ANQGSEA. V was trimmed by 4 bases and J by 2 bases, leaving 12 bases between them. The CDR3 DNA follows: TGCAGCGTTGTTTTGTGGCATACCTACGAGCAGTACTTC. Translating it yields CSVVLWHTYEQYF.

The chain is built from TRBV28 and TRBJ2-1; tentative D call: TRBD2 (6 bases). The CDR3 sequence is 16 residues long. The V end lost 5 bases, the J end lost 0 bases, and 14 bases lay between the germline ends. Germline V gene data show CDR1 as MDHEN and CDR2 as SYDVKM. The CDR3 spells CASSPPTRSSYNEQFF. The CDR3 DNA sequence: TGTGCCAGCAGTCCCCCGACTAGGAGCTCCTACAATGAGCAGTTCTTC. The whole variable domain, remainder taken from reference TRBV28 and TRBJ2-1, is DVKVTQSSRYLVKRTGEKVFLECVQDMDHENMFWYRQDPGLGLRLIYFSYDVKMKEKGDIPEGYSVSREKKERFSLILESASTNQTSMYLCASSPPTRSSYNEQFFGPGTRLTVL.

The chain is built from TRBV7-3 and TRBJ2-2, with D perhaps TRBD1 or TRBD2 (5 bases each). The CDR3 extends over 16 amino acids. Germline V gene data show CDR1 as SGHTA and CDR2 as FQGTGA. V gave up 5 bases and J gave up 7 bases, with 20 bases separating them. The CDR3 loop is CASSAVPGPTIGELFF. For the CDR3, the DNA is TGTGCCAGCAGCGCAGTCCCGGGACCGACGATCGGGGAGCTGTTTTTT.